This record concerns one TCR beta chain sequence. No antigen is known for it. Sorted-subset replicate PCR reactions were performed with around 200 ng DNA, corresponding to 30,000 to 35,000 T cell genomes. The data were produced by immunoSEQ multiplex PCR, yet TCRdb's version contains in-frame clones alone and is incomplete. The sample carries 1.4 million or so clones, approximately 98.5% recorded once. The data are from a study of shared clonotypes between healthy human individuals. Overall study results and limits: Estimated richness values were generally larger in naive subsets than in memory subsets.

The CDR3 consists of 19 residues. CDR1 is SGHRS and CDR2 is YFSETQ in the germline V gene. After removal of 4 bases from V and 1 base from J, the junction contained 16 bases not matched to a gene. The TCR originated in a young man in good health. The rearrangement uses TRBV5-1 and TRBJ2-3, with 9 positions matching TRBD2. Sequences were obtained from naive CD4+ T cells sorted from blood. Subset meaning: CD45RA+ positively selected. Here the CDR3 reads CASSRGALRAGGGTDTQYF. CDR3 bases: TGCGCCAGCAGCCGCGGGGCCCTCAGGGCGGGAGGGGGCACAGATACGCAGTATTTT.